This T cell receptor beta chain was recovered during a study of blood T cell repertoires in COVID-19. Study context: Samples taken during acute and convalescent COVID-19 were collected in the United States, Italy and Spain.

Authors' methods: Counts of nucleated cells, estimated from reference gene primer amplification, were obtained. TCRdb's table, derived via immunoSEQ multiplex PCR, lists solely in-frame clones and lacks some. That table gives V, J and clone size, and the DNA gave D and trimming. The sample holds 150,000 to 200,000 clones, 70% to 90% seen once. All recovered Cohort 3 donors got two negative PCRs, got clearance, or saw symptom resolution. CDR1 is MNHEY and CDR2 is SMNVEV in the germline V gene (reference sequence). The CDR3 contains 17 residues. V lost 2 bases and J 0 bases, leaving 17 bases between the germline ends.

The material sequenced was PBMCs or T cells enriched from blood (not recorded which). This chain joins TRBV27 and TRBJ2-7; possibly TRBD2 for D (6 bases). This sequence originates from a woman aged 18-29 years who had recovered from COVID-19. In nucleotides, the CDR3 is TGTGCCAGCAGTTTAGGGGCTAGCTGGGGAGGCTCCTACGAGCAGTACTTC. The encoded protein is CASSLGASWGGSYEQYF.